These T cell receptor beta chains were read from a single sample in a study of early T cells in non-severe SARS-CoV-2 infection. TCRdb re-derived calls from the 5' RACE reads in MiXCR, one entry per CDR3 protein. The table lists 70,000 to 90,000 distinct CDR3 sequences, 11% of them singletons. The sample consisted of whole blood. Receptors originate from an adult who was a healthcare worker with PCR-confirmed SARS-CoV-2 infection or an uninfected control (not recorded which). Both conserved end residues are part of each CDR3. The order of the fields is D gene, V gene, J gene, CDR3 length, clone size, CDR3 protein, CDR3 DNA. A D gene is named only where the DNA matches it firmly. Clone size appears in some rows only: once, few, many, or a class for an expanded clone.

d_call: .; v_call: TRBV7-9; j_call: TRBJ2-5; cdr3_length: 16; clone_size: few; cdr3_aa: CASSPTWMAGEETQYF; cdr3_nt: TGTGCCAGCAGCCCCACCTGGATGGCCGGGGAGGAGACCCAGTACTTC
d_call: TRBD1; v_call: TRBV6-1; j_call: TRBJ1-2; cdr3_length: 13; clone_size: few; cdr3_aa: CASRASGGDGYTF; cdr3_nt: TGTGCCAGCAGGGCATCAGGGGGCGATGGCTACACCTTC
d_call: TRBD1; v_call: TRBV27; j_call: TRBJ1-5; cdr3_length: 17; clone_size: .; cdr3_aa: CASKMGTGGGSNQPQHF; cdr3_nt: TGTGCCAGCAAGATGGGGACAGGGGGCGGGAGCAATCAGCCCCAGCATTTT
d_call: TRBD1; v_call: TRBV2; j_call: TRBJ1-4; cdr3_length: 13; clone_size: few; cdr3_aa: CARTGESNEKLFF; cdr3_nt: TGTGCCAGGACAGGGGAATCTAATGAAAAACTGTTTTTT
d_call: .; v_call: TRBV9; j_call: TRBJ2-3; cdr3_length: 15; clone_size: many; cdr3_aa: CASSLDSTSTDTQYF; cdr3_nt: TGTGCCAGCAGCTTGGACTCCACTAGCACAGATACGCAGTATTTT
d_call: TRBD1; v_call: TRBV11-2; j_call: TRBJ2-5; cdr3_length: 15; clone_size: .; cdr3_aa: CASSLGQGAQETQYF; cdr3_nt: TGTGCCAGCAGCTTAGGACAGGGGGCCCAAGAGACCCAGTACTTC
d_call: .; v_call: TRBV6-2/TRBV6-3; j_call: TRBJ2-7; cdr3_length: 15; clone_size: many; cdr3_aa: CASRTTGKSSYEQYF; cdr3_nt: TGTGCCAGCAGGACGACGGGGAAGAGCTCCTACGAGCAGTACTTC
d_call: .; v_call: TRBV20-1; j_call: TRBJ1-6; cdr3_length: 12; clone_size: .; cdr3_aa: CSARVGNSPLHF; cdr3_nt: TGCAGTGCTAGAGTCGGGAATTCACCCCTCCACTTT
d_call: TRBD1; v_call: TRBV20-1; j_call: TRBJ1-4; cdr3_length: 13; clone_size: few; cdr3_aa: CSARGQGGEKLFF; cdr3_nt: TGCAGTGCTAGAGGACAGGGAGGCGAAAAACTGTTTTTT
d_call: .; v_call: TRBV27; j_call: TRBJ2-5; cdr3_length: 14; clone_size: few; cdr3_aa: CASSFLRGQETQYF; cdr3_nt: TGTGCCAGCAGTTTTTTGAGAGGGCAAGAGACCCAGTACTTC
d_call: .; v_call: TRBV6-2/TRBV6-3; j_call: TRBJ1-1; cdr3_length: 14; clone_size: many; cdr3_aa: CASSTDTPRGEAFF; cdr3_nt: TGTGCCAGCAGTACCGACACCCCTCGGGGTGAAGCTTTCTTT
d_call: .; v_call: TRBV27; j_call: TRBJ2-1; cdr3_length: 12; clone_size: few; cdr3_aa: CASTIPGNEQFF; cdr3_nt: TGTGCCAGCACAATCCCGGGGAATGAGCAGTTCTTC
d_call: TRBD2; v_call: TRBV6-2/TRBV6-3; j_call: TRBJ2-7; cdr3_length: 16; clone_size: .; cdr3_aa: CASSYRSGAIPYEQYF; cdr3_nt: TGTGCCAGCAGCTATCGGAGCGGGGCCATCCCCTACGAGCAGTACTTC
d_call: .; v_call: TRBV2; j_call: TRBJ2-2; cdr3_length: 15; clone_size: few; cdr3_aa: CASSDAGLLAGELFF; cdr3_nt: TGTGCCAGCAGTGATGCAGGGTTGTTAGCCGGGGAGCTGTTTTTT
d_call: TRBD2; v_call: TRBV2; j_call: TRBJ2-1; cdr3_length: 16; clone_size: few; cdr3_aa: CASSRVGGSSYNEQFF; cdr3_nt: TGTGCCAGCAGTAGAGTCGGGGGGAGCTCCTACAATGAGCAGTTCTTC
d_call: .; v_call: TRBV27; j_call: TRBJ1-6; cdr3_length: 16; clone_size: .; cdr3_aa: CASSLRDGTYNSPLHF; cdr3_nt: TGTGCCAGCAGTCTCCGGGACGGAACCTATAATTCACCCCTCCACTTT
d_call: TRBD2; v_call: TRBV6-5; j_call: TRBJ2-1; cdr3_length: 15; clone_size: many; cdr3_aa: CASRQLAGAYNEQFF; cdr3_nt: TGTGCCAGCAGGCAACTAGCGGGGGCCTACAATGAGCAGTTCTTC
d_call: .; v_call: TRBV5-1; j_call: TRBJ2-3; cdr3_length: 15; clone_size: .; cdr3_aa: CASSDTGEVGDTQYF; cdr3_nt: TGCGCCAGCAGCGATACAGGGGAGGTTGGAGATACGCAGTATTTT
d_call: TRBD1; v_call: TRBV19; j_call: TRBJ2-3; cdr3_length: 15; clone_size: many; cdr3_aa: CASGTGTGAPDTQYF; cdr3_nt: TGTGCCAGTGGTACCGGGACAGGGGCCCCAGATACGCAGTATTTT
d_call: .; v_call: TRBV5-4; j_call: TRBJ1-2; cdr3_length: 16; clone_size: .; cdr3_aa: CASSLGPSGANYGYTF; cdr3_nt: TGTGCCAGCAGCTTGGGGCCCTCGGGGGCTAACTATGGCTACACCTTC
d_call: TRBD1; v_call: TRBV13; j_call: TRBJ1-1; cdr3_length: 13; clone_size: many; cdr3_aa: CASSLGGGHEAFF; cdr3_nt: TGTGCCAGCAGCTTAGGAGGGGGCCATGAAGCTTTCTTT
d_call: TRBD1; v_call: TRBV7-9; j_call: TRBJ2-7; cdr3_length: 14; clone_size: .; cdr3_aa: CASSSWDRAYEQYF; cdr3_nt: TGTGCCAGCAGCTCCTGGGACAGGGCCTACGAGCAGTACTTC
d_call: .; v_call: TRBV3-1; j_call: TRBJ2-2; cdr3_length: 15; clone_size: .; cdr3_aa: CASSQDNRDTGELFF; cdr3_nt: TGTGCCAGCAGCCAAGATAATCGAGACACCGGGGAGCTGTTTTTT
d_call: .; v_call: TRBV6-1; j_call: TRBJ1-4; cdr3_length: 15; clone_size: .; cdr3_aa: CASTAAGPREEKLFF; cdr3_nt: TGTGCCAGCACCGCGGCGGGACCGAGAGAAGAAAAACTGTTTTTT
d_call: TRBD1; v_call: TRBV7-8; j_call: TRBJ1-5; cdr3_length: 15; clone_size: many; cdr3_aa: CASRADRGSNQPQHF; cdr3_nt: TGTGCCAGCAGAGCGGACAGGGGTAGCAATCAGCCCCAGCATTTT
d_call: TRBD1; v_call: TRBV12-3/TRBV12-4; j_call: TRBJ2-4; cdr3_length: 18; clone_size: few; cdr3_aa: CASSLRPDRGQAKNIQYF; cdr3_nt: TGTGCCAGCAGTTTAAGACCCGACAGGGGGCAAGCCAAAAACATTCAGTACTTC
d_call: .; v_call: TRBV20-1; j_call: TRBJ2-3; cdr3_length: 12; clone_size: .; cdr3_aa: CSATSAADTQYF; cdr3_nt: TGCAGTGCTACTTCGGCTGCAGATACGCAGTATTTT
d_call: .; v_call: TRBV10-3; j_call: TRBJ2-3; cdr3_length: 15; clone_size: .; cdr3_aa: CAISEFKSVSDTQYF; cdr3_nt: TGTGCCATCAGTGAGTTTAAGTCCGTCTCCGATACGCAGTATTTT
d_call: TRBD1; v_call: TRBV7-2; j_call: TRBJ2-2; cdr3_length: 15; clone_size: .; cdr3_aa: CASSRTGGKDGELFF; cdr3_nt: TGTGCCAGCAGCCGTACAGGGGGCAAAGACGGGGAGCTGTTTTTT
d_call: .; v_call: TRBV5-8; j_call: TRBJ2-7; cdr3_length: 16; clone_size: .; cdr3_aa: CASSLVGGGGDYEQYF; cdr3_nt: TGTGCCAGCAGCTTGGTAGGCGGCGGCGGTGACTACGAGCAGTACTTC
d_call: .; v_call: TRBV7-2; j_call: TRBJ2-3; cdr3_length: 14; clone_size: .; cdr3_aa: CASSPRWGTDTQYF; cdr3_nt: TGTGCCAGCAGCCCTAGGTGGGGGACGGATACGCAGTATTTT
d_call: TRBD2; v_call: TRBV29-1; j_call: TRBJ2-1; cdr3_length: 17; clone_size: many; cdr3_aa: CSVDVGLAGQSYNEQFF; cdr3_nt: TGCAGCGTTGACGTTGGACTAGCGGGGCAGTCGTACAATGAGCAGTTCTTC
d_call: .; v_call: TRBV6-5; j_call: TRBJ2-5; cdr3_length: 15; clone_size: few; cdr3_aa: CASSYSMRTQETQYF; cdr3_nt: TGTGCCAGCAGTTACTCGATGCGTACCCAAGAGACCCAGTACTTC
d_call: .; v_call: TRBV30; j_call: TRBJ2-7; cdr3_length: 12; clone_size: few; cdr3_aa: CASRDSLYEQYF; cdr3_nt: TGTGCCTCCCGGGACTCCCTCTACGAGCAGTACTTC
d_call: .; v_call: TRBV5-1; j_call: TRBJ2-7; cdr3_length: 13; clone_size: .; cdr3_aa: CASSLVADYEQYF; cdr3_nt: TGCGCCAGCAGCTTGGTGGCCGACTACGAGCAGTACTTC
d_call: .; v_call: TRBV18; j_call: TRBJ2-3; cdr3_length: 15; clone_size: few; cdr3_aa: CASSLATRDPDTQYF; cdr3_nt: TGTGCCAGCTCACTTGCCACTCGCGACCCAGATACGCAGTATTTT
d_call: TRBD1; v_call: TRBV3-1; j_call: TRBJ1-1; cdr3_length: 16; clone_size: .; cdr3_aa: CASSQGGTGRNTEAFF; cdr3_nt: TGTGCCAGCAGCCAGGGGGGGACAGGGAGGAACACTGAAGCTTTCTTT